This section outlines one TCR beta chain sequence together with its context. The PCR ran on 60 Vbeta and 13 Jbeta primers. Here immunoSEQ multiplex PCR was the method, and the copy in TCRdb shows in-frame clones only, minus some. This table has around 130,000 clones, approximately 85% appearing once. The source of the sample is a study of cytomegalovirus exposure and HLA in healthy donors. The CDR3 totals 14 residues. From germline, CDR1 is SNHLY and CDR2 FYNNEI. The trim removed 7 bases at V and 9 bases at J, leaving 14 bases unmatched. The sequencing sample was made of PBMCs. The chain recombines TRBV2 with TRBJ1-1, with 7 bases aligning to TRBD1. The sequence came from a woman between 25 and 40 years old in good health and CMV-seropositive. DNA of the CDR3: TGTGCCAGCAAGCCATTCGTACAGGGGCAAAAAGCTTTCTTT. Its translation is CASKPFVQGQKAFF.